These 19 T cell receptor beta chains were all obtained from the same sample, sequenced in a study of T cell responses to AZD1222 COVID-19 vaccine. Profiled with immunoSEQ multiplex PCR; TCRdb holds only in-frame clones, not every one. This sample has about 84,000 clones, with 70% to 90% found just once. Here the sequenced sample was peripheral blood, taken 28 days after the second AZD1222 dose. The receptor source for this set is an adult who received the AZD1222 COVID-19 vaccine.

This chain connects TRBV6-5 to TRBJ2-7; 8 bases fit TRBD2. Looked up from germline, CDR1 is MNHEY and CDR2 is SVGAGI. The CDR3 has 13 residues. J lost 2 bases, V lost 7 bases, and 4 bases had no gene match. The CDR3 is CASMPGGAYEQYF. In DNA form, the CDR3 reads TGTGCCAGCATGCCGGGAGGGGCCTACGAGCAGTACTTC.

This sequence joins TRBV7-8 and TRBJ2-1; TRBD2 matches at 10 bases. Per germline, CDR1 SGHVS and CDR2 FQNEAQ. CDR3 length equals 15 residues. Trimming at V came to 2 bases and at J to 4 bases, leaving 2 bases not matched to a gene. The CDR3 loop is CASSLSGRGYNEQFF. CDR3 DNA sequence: TGTGCCAGCAGCTTAAGCGGGAGGGGGTACAATGAGCAGTTCTTC.

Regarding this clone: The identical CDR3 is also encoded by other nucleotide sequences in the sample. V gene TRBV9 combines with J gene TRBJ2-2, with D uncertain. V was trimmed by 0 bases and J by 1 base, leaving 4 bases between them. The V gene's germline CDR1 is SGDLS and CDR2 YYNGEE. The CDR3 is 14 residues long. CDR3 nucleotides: TGTGCCAGCAGCGTAGAGGTGAACACCGGGGAGCTGTTTTTT. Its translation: CASSVEVNTGELFF.

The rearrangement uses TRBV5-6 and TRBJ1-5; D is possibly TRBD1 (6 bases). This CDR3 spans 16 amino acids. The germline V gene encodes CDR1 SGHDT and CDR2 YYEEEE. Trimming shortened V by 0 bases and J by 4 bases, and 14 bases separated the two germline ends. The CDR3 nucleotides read TGTGCCAGCAGCTTGGGGCAGGGGCCCTTAAATCAGCCCCAGCATTTT. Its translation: CASSLGQGPLNQPQHF.

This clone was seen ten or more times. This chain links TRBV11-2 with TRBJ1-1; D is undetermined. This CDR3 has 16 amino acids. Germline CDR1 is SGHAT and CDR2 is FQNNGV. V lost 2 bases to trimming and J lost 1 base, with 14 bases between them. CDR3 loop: CASSLTPGGRNTEAFF. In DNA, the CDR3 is TGTGCCAGCAGCTTAACACCGGGAGGTCGGAACACTGAAGCTTTCTTT.

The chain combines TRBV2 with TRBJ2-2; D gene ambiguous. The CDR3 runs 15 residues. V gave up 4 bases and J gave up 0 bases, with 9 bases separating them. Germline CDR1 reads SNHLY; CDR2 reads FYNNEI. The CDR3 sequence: CASSGVASNTGELFF. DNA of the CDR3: TGTGCCAGCAGTGGCGTAGCCTCGAACACCGGGGAGCTGTTTTTT. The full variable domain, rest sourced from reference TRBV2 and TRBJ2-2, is EPEVTQTPSHQVTQMGQEVILRCVPISNHLYFYWYRQILGQKVEFLVSFYNNEISEKSEIFDDQFSVERPDGSNFTLKIRSTKLEDSAMYFCASSGVASNTGELFFGEGSRLTVL.

CDR3 nucleotides: TGTGCCAGCAGCCAAGGCTCGGGGGATGGCTACACCTTC. Protein: CASSQGSGDGYTF. This rearrangement joins TRBV3-1 (or the pseudogene TRBV3-2) to TRBJ1-2; tentatively, D is TRBD1 (5 bases). Germline CDR1 is LGHDT and CDR2 is YNNKEL (reference sequence). V lost 1 base and J 6 bases, leaving 9 bases between the germline ends. CDR3 length: 13 amino acids.

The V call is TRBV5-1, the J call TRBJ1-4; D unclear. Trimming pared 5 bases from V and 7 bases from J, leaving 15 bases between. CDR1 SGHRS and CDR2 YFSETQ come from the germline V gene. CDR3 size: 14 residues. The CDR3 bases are TGCGCCAGCAGGAGGGAACTGGCTGGTGAAAAACTGTTTTTT. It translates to CASRRELAGEKLFF.

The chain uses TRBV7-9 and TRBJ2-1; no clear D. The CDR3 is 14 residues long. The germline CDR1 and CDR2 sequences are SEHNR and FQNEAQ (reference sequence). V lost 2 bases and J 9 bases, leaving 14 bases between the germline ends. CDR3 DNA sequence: TGTGCCAGCAGCTTATATTCGGGTAAGGTTGAGCAGTTCTTC. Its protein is CASSLYSGKVEQFF.

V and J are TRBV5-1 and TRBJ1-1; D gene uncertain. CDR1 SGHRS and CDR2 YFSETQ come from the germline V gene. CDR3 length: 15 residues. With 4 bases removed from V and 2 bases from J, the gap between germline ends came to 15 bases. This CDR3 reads CASSATMTRNTEAFF. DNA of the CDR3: TGCGCCAGCAGCGCCACTATGACACGCAACACTGAAGCTTTCTTT.

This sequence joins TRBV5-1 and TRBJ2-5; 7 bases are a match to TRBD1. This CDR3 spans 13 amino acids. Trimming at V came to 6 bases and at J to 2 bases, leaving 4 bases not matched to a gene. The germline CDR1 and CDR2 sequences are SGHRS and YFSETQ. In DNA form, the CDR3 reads TGCGCCAGCAACCCGACAGGGCAAGAGACCCAGTACTTC. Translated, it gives CASNPTGQETQYF. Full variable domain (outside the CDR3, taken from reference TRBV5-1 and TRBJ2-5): KAGVTQTPRYLIKTRGQQVTLSCSPISGHRSVSWYQQTPGQGLQFLFEYFSETQRNKGNFPGRFSGRQFSNSRSEMNVSTLELGDSALYLCASNPTGQETQYFGPGTRLLVL.

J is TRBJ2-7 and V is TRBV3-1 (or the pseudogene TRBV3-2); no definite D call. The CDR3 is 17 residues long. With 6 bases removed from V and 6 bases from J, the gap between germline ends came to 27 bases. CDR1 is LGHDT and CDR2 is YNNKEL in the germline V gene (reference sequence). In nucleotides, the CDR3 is TGTGCCAGCAGTCCAAACCTCGGCCGCAGCCCCTTCGGCGAGCAGTACTTC. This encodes CASSPNLGRSPFGEQYF.

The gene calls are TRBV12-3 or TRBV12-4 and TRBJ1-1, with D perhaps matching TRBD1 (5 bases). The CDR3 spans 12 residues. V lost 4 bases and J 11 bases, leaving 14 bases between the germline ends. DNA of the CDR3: TGTGCCAGCAGTTATACCGGGACCAAGGCTTTCTTT. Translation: CASSYTGTKAFF.

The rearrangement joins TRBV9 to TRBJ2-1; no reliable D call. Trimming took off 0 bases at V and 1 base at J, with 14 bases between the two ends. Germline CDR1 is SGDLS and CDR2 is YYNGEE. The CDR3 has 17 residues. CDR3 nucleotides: TGTGCCAGCAGCGTAGCTGCCGGAGTAGGGTCCTACAATGAGCAGTTCTTC. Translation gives CASSVAAGVGSYNEQFF.

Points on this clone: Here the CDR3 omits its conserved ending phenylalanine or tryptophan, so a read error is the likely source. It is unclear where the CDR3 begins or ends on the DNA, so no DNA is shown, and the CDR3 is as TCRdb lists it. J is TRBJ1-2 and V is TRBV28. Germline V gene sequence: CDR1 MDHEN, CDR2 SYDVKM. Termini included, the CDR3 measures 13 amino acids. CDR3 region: CASSSVNTVLPGL.

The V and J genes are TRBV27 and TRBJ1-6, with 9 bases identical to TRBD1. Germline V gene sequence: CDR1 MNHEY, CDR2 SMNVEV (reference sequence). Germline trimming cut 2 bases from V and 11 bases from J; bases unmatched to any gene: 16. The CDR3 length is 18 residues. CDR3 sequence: CASSLRRLQGAGAAPLHF. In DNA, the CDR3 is TGTGCCAGCAGTTTACGCCGTTTACAGGGGGCGGGAGCGGCACCCCTCCACTTT.

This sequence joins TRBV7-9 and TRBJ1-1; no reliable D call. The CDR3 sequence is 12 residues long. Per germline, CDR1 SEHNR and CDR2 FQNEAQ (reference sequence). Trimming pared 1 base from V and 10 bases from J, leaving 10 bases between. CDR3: CASSLGVGTAFF. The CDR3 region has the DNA TGTGCCAGCAGCTTAGGGGTGGGTACAGCTTTCTTT.

The CDR3 spells CASSSSKAVGYTF. The DNA of the CDR3 is TGTGCCAGCAGCTCATCCAAGGCTGTGGGCTACACCTTC. This rearrangement joins TRBV11-3 to TRBJ1-2; no reliable D call. Germline lookup yields CDR1 SGHNT and CDR2 YENEEA. The CDR3 length is 13 residues. V was shortened by 4 bases and J by 8 bases, with 14 bases between the two germline ends.

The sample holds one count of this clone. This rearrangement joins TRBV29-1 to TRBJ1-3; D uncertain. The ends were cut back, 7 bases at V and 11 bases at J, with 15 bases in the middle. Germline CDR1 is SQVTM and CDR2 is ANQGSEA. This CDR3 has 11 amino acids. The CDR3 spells CSGGGSEAIYF. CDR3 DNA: TGCAGCGGGGGAGGGTCCGAAGCCATATATTTT.